The clone carrying this T cell receptor (beta chain) occurred a few times. As handled by the study authors: Estimation of nucleated cell counts was performed using reference gene primer amplification. The assay was immunoSEQ multiplex PCR, and TCRdb's table has in-frame clones only and misses some. V, J and clone size were drawn from that table, and D and trimming were deduced from the DNA. The top ten hold around 25% of the sample, which has some 94,000 clones, around three quarters seen once. J was trimmed by 5 bases and V by 11 bases; bases with no gene match: 10. The CDR3 has 13 amino acids. Per the germline V gene, CDR1 is SNHLY and CDR2 is FYNNEI. The record originates from a study of blood T cell repertoires in COVID-19. Study details: The United States, Italy and Spain were the sources of the acute and convalescent COVID-19 samples. T cells, B-cell-depleted T cells, or PBMCs provided the cDNA or gDNA that served as material.

V is TRBV2 and J is TRBJ2-5; 8 bases are a match to TRBD2. Sequenced: peripheral blood. The TCR was taken from a woman aged 60 to 75 in a cohort sampled during active or convalescent COVID-19. The CDR3 spells CAVDGGAGETQYF. The DNA for the CDR3 is TGTGCCGTAGACGGGGGGGCCGGGGAGACCCAGTACTTC.